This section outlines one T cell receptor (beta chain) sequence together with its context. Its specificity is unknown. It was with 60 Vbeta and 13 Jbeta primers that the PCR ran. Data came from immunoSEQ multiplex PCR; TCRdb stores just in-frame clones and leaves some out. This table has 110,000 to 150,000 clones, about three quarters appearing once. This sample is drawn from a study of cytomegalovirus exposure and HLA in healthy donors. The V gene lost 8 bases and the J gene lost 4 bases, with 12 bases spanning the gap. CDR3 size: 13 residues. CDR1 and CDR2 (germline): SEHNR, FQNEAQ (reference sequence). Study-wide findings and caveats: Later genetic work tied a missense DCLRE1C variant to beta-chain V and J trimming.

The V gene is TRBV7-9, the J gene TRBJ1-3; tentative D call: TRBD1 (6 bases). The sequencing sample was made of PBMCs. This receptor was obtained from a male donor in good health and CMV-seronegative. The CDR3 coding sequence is TGTGCCAGCTCAACCAGGGGAGGAAACACCATATATTTT. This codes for CASSTRGGNTIYF.